These T cell receptor beta chains were read from a single sample in a study of radiation and T cells in renal cell carcinoma. Generated by immunoSEQ multiplex PCR, the TCRdb table keeps only in-frame clones and is missing some. The sample holds some 150,000 clones; 70% to 90% are singletons and the top ten take around 12%. This sample comprised blood, obtained from a patient whose treatment included radiotherapy and nephrectomy. These receptors were obtained from a woman between 50 and 59 years old with renal cell carcinoma. Each CDR3 is given with its conserved first and last residue. The D gene is left open where the match is weak. The size entry is marked missing in some rows and otherwise reads once, few, many or a size class.

TRBV18,few,NA,TRBJ1-5,CASSPAGTDQPQHF,TGTGCCAGCTCACCGGCAGGAACGGATCAGCCCCAGCATTTT
TRBV4-3,NA,NA,TRBJ2-7,CASSQDGGYEQYF,TGCGCCAGCAGCCAAGACGGGGGATACGAGCAGTACTTC
TRBV5-1,few,NA,TRBJ2-1,CASSLLNEQFF,TGCGCCAGCAGCTTGCTGAATGAGCAGTTCTTC
TRBV18,NA,NA,TRBJ2-7,CASSPSGGQSHYEQYF,TGTGCCAGCTCACCATCGGGAGGACAGAGCCACTACGAGCAGTACTTC
TRBV19,NA,NA,TRBJ2-7,CASSIAGSTYEQYF,TGTGCCAGTAGTATTGCCGGCAGTACCTACGAGCAGTACTTC
TRBV6-6,NA,NA,TRBJ1-2,CASSAGGNYGYTF,TGTGCCAGCAGTGCCGGGGGGAACTATGGCTACACCTTC
TRBV4-1,NA,TRBD2,TRBJ2-1,CASSRWGAGNNEQFF,TGCGCCAGCAGCAGATGGGGAGCGGGGAACAATGAGCAGTTCTTC
TRBV4-1,NA,NA,TRBJ1-3,CASSPSTGAGNTIYF,TGCGCCAGCAGCCCCTCGACGGGGGCTGGAAACACCATATATTTT
TRBV28,NA,NA,TRBJ2-3,CAILRDKSLADTQYF,TGTGCCATCCTCCGGGACAAGAGTTTGGCAGATACGCAGTATTTT
TRBV9,NA,TRBD1,TRBJ2-2,CASSVSKGALEATGELFF,TGTGCCAGCAGCGTATCGAAGGGGGCGTTAGAGGCCACCGGGGAGCTGTTTTTT
TRBV11-2,NA,NA,TRBJ1-1,CASSFAGLEAFF,TGTGCCAGCAGCTTCGCAGGCCTTGAAGCTTTCTTT
TRBV9,NA,TRBD1,TRBJ1-2,CASSLGQGAEGYTF,TGTGCCAGCAGCTTGGGACAGGGGGCGGAAGGCTACACCTTC
TRBV14,NA,NA,TRBJ1-2,CASSQETAATKRGYTF,TGTGCCAGCAGCCAAGAAACAGCCGCCACTAAGAGGGGCTACACCTTC
TRBV7-6,NA,NA,TRBJ2-1,CASSLNSVTASYNEQFF,TGTGCCAGCAGCTTAAACTCCGTGACGGCTTCCTACAATGAGCAGTTCTTC
TRBV19,NA,NA,TRBJ2-7,CASSPGREGYEQYF,TGTGCCAGTAGTCCCGGACGGGAAGGGTACGAGCAGTACTTC
TRBV15,NA,NA,TRBJ2-1,CATRGGGQIYNEQFF,TGTGCCACCAGAGGGGGGGGGCAGATCTACAATGAGCAGTTCTTC
TRBV10-2,NA,TRBD1,TRBJ2-2,CASTPDRGRPGELFF,TGCGCCAGCACCCCAGACAGGGGGCGCCCCGGGGAGCTGTTTTTT
TRBV5-4,NA,TRBD1,TRBJ1-6,CASRLEPGQNNSPLHF,TGTGCCAGCAGGCTAGAGCCGGGACAGAATAATTCACCCCTCCACTTT
TRBV4-2,NA,TRBD1,TRBJ1-6,CASSQNPGQDNSPLHF,TGTGCCAGCAGCCAGAATCCGGGACAGGATAATTCACCCCTCCACTTT
TRBV4-3,NA,NA,TRBJ1-1,CASSQDPGYNTEAFF,TGCGCCAGCAGCCAAGATCCTGGATATAACACTGAAGCTTTCTTT
TRBV4-3,NA,NA,TRBJ2-2,CASSQGQSRELFF,TGCGCCAGCAGCCAAGGACAGTCTCGGGAGCTGTTTTTT
TRBV19,NA,NA,TRBJ1-2,CASSIADYGYTF,TGTGCCAGTAGTATAGCCGACTATGGCTACACCTTC
TRBV28,NA,NA,TRBJ1-1,CASSVYGTEAFF,TGTGCCAGCAGTGTCTATGGCACTGAAGCTTTCTTT
TRBV13,NA,NA,TRBJ1-6,CASSLGSREVNSPLHF,TGTGCCAGCAGCTTAGGATCCAGGGAGGTAAATTCACCCCTCCACTTT
TRBV6-6,NA,NA,TRBJ2-7,CASSYSAGDTQYF,TGTGCCAGCAGTTACTCTGCCGGTGATACGCAGTACTTC